This T cell receptor (beta chain) was retrieved from a study of blood T cell repertoires in COVID-19 (dated by TCRdb to about 2020). Notes on the research overall: Samples covering the acute and convalescent phases of COVID-19 were provided by collaborators in the United States, Italy and Spain. The material from the prospective study consisted of cDNA or gDNA derived from T cells, B-cell-depleted T cells, or PBMCs. The dataset comprised deeply sampled blood TCRbeta repertoires from subjects exposed to, actively infected with, or recovered from COVID-19. A freely available public database, intended as a resource for researchers studying the immune response to SARS-CoV-2, is where the repertoires were released. Samples were obtained from the ongoing ImmuneRACE study (first 160 participants) and from 1,254 subjects provided by 6 global collaborators. Nearly every sample came with metadata listing a de-identified subject ID, COVID-19 status, age in years and sex. Where HLA class I and class II types were available, the types were taken from metadata supplied by the sample provider, not from assay-based typing. General study outcomes and caveats: The quantity of clinical and demographic metadata differed by source and by participant and was supplied without curation.

TCRbeta CDR3 regions were amplified from genomic DNA using the immunoSEQ Assay, a bias-controlled multiplex PCR. The authors' pipeline ran thus. The number of nucleated cells in each sample was estimated by amplification of reference gene primers within the assay. To quantify the absolute abundance of each unique TCRbeta CDR3 rearrangement, sequence reads were collapsed and filtered. For each sample, productive Simpson clonality was calculated as the square root of Simpson's diversity index across productive rearrangements. TCRdb stores this immuneACCESS table with in-frame sequences only. Part of the clones is absent; in the studies checked, under half of the shortfall reflects unresolved V genes, and no reason is known for the rest. V and J calls and clone size are those listed in that table; D and trimming were worked out from the DNA. The table for this sample lists over 200,000 clones; 80% to 85% of them were counted only once. Approximately 5% of the sample is in the top ten clones.

Whole blood was collected in K2EDTA tubes by collaborating institutions according to the institutions' own protocols. For TCRbeta analysis, collaborator samples were shipped as frozen whole blood, as isolated PBMCs, or as DNA extracted from either sample type. With respect to this clone: Its recognized antigen is unknown. The record has no base qualities; no much larger clone is one base away.

Deletion took 8 bases off V and 1 base off J, with a span of 14 bases between the germline ends. CDR1 and CDR2 (LGHDT, YNNKEL) derive from the germline V gene (reference sequence). From cysteine to phenylalanine, the CDR3 is 14 amino acids long. The entry retains the CDR3 DNA only, 42 bases that are in frame from base 1. The receptor was derived from a human donor in a cohort sampled during active COVID-19. The chain is made from TRBV3-1 (or the pseudogene TRBV3-2) and TRBJ1-1; no D gene is confidently identified. The specimen was peripheral blood. The base sequence is TGTGCCAGCGCCTTGAAACACCAGAACACTGAAGCTTTCTTT. This yields the protein CASALKHQNTEAFF.